Shown below are 11 T cell receptor beta chains from a single sample sequenced in a study of PD-1 blockade in classical Hodgkin lymphoma. Using immunoSEQ multiplex PCR, the repertoire was profiled, and TCRdb retains in-frame clones only, with some absent. The sample contains 5,500 to 7,000 clones, approximately 77% of which appear only once. Relapses following autologous stem cell transplantation were seen in all patients, with brentuximab vedotin exposure varying. Sequencing used peripheral blood mononuclear cells (PBMCs), obtained at baseline. These receptors all stem from a human donor with classical Hodgkin lymphoma.

This chain links TRBV7-8 with TRBJ1-5, with D unclear. CDR1 SGHVS and CDR2 FQNEAQ come from the germline V gene. The CDR3 consists of 15 residues. The V and J ends lost 5 bases and 4 bases respectively, with 15 bases between them. The CDR3 protein is CASSLVLAGNQPQHF. The CDR3 nucleotides are TGTGCCAGCAGCCTTGTCCTGGCTGGGAATCAGCCCCAGCATTTT.

J is TRBJ2-1 and V is TRBV11-3; D ambiguous. Trimming cost V 2 bases and J 2 bases, with 4 bases left between them. Germline V gene sequence: CDR1 SGHNT, CDR2 YENEEA. The CDR3 is made up of 13 amino acids. Here the CDR3 DNA reads TGTGCCAGCAGCTTAACTCCCTACAATGAGCAGTTCTTC. Translated: CASSLTPYNEQFF.

The chain combines TRBV27 with TRBJ1-1; no firm D call. Trimming shortened V by 6 bases and J by 1 base, and 15 bases separated the two germline ends. The CDR3 loop spans 15 amino acids. CDR1 and CDR2 from the germline V gene are MNHEY and SMNVEV (reference sequence). CDR3 nucleotides: TGTGCCAGCAGCCGCGCCGGCACGACGAACACTGAAGCTTTCTTT. Amino acid sequence: CASSRAGTTNTEAFF.

This chain links TRBV10-1 with TRBJ2-5; TRBD1 or TRBD2 may be the D gene (5 bases each). Germline V CDR1 and CDR2: WNHNN, SYGVQD (reference sequence). The V end was cut by 2 bases, the J end by 1 base, with 11 bases between. The CDR3 sequence is 15 residues long. DNA for the CDR3: TGCGCCAGCAGTGAGGAACTAGGGGCCCAAGAGACCCAGTACTTC. Protein sequence: CASSEELGAQETQYF.

This clone was counted only a few times. The J gene is TRBJ2-3, the V gene TRBV28; D is possibly TRBD2 (6 bases). This CDR3 contains 15 residues. Trimming took 2 bases from V and 0 from J, leaving 9 bases between them. Germline assignment: CDR1 MDHEN and CDR2 SYDVKM. The DNA of the CDR3 is TGTGCCAGCAGTTTAATAGGGACTAGCACAGATACGCAGTATTTT. The encoded protein is CASSLIGTSTDTQYF.

The chain has TRBV28 and TRBJ2-1; TRBD2 matches 10 bases. There are 15 residues in the CDR3. From germline, CDR1 is MDHEN and CDR2 SYDVKM. The V segment lost 5 bases and the J segment 6 bases; nucleotides outside the gene matches: 7. This CDR3 reads CASSNLAGESNEQFF. The DNA for the CDR3 is TGTGCCAGCAGTAACCTAGCGGGAGAAAGCAATGAGCAGTTCTTC.

This clone was counted only a few times. V is TRBV30 and J is TRBJ2-5, with D perhaps TRBD1 or TRBD2 (6 bases each). The CDR3 consists of 13 residues. V lost 5 bases and J 5 bases, leaving 15 bases between the germline ends. Germline CDR1 is GTSNPN and CDR2 is SVGIG (reference sequence). The CDR3 loop reads CAWGQGRGETQYF. As DNA, the CDR3 is TGTGCCTGGGGTCAGGGGCGGGGCGAGACCCAGTACTTC.

Concerning this clone: The same CDR3 also results from other DNA sequences found in this sample. The chain has TRBV7-9 and TRBJ2-7, with D maybe TRBD2 (5 bases). Germline CDR1 SEHNR, CDR2 FQNEAQ (reference sequence). Deletions cut 5 bases from V and 4 bases from J, with 12 bases between. The CDR3 is 13 residues long. This CDR3 reads CASSPTDSYEQYF. The CDR3 nucleotides read TGTGCCAGCAGCCCGACGGACTCTTACGAGCAGTACTTC.

V and J are TRBV7-9 and TRBJ2-1; TRBD2 is a possible D gene (7 bases). Germline V CDR1 and CDR2: SEHNR, FQNEAQ (reference sequence). V was cut by 4 bases and J by 2 bases, with 15 bases left in between. CDR3 length equals 16 residues. The DNA for the CDR3 is TGTGCCAGCAGCTCCGTGGACAGCGGGACCTACAATGAGCAGTTCTTC. Its protein product is CASSSVDSGTYNEQFF.

CDR3 coding DNA: TGTGCCAGCAGCCAAGATCAAGGGACTGAGCAGTTCTTC. Amino acids: CASSQDQGTEQFF. This chain links TRBV14 with TRBJ2-1; D possibly uses TRBD1 or TRBD2 (5 bases each). The CDR3 runs 13 residues. Trimming removed 0 bases at V and 9 bases at J, with 9 bases between. CDR1 SGHDN and CDR2 FVKESK come from the germline V gene.

The CDR3 DNA sequence: TGTGCCAGCAGTGGTGGAAACACCATATATTTT. This translates into CASSGGNTIYF. The chain joins TRBV25-1 to TRBJ1-3; D unresolved. Germline values: CDR1 MGHDK, CDR2 SYGVNS. Deletions cut 4 bases from V and 3 bases from J, with 1 base between. The CDR3 is 11 amino acids. The full variable domain, in which reference TRBV25-1 and TRBJ1-3 provide the parts outside the CDR3, is EADIYQTPRYLVIGTGKKITLECSQTMGHDKMYWYQQDPGMELHLIHYSYGVNSTEKGDLSSESTVSRIRTEHFPLTLESARPSHTSQYLCASSGGNTIYFGEGSWLTVV.